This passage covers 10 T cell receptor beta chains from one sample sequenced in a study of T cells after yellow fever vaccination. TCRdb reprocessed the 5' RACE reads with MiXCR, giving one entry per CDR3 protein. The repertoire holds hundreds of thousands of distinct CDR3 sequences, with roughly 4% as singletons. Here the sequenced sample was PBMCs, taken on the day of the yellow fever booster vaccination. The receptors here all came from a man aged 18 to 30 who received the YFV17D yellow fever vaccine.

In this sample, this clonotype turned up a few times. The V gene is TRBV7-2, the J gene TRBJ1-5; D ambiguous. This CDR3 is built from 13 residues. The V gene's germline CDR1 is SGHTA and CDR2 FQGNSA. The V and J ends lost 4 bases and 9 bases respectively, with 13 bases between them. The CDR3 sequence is CASSSPPRLPQHF. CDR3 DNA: TGTGCCAGCAGCTCCCCCCCTAGGCTGCCCCAGCATTTT.

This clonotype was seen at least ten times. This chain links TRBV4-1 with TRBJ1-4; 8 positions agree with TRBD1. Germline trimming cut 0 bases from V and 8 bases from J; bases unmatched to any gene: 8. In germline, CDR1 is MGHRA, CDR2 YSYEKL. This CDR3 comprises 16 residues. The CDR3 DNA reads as TGCGCCAGCAGCCAAGAGGCGGCAGGGGGCGAAGAAAAACTGTTTTTT. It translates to CASSQEAAGGEEKLFF.

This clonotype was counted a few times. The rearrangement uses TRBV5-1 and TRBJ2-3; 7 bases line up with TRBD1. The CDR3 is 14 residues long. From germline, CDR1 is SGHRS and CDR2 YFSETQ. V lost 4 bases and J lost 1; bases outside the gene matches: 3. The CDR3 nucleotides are TGCGCCAGCAGCGCCACAGGGGGCACAGATACGCAGTATTTT. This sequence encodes CASSATGGTDTQYF.

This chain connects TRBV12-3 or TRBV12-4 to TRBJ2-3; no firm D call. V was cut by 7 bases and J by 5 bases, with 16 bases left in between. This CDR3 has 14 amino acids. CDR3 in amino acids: CASTPYLYRDTQYF. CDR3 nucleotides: TGTGCCAGCACCCCCTATTTGTACAGAGATACGCAGTATTTT.

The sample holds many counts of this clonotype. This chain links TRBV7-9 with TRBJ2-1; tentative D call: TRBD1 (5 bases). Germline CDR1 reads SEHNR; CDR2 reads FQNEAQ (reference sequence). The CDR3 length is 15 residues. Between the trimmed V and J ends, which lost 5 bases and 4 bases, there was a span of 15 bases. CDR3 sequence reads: CASSPRLGAYNEQFF. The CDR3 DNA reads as TGTGCCAGCAGCCCCCGACTTGGGGCTTACAATGAGCAGTTCTTC.

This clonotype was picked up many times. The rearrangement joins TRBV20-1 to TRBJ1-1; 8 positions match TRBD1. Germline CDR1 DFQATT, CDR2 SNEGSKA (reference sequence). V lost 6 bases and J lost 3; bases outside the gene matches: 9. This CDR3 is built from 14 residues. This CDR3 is CSARSGQDHTEAFF. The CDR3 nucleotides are TGCAGTGCCCGCTCGGGACAGGACCACACTGAAGCTTTCTTT.

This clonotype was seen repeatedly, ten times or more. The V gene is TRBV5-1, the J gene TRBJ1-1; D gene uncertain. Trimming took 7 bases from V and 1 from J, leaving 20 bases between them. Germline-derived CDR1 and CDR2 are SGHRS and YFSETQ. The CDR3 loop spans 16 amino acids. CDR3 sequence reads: CASFPATVGANTEAFF. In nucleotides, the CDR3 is TGCGCCAGCTTCCCAGCCACTGTAGGAGCGAACACTGAAGCTTTCTTT.

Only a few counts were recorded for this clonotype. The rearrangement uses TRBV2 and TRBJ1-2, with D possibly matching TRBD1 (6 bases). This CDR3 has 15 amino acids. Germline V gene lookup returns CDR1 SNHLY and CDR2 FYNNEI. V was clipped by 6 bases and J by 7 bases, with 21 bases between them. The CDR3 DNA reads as TGTGCCAGCAGCTCCGGGTTCCCAGGGGTATCTGGCTACACCTTC. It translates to CASSSGFPGVSGYTF.

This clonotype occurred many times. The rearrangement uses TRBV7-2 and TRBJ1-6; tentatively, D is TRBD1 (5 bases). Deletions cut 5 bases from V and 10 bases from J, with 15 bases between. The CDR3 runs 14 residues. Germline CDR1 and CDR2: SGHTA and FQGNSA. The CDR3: CASSPGLGESPLHF. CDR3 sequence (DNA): TGTGCCAGCAGCCCGGGGCTTGGAGAATCACCCCTCCACTTT.

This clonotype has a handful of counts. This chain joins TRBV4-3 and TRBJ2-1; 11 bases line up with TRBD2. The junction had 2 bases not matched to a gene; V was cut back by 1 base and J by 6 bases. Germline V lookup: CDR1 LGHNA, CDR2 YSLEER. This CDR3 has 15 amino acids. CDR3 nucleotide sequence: TGCGCCAGCAGCCAAGTAGCGGGGGGGCTCAATGAGCAGTTCTTC. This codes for CASSQVAGGLNEQFF.